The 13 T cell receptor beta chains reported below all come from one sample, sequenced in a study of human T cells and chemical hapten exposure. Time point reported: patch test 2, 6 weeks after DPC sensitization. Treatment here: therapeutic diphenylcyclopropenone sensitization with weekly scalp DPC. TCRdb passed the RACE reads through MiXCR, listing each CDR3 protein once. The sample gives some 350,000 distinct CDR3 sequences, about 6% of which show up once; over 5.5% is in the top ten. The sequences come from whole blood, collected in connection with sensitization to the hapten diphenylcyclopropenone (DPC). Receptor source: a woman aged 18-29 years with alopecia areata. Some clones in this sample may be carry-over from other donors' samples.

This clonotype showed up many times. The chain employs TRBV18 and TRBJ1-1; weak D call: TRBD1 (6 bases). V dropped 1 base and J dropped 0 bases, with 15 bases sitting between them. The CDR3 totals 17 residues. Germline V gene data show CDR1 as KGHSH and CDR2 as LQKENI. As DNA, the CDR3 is TGTGCCAGCTCACCACTGGGGGCACGAGGGATGAACACTGAAGCTTTCTTT. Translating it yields CASSPLGARGMNTEAFF.

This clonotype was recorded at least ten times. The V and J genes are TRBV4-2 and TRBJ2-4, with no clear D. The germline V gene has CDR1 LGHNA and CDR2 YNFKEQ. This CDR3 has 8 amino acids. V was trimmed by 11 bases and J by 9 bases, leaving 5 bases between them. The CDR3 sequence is CARAIQYF. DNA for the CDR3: TGTGCCCGGGCCATTCAGTACTTC.

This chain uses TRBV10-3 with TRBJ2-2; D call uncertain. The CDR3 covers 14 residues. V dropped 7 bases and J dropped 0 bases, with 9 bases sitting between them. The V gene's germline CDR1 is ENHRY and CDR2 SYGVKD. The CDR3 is CAINPGSNTGELFF. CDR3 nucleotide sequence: TGTGCCATCAATCCTGGTTCGAACACCGGGGAGCTGTTTTTT.

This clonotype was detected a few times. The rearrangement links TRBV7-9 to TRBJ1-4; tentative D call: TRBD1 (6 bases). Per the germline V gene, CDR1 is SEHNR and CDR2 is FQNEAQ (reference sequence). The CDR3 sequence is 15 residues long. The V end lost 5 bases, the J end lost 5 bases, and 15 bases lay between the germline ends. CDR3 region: CASSPGQKRNEKLFF. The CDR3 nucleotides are TGTGCCAGCAGCCCCGGACAGAAGAGAAATGAAAAACTGTTTTTT. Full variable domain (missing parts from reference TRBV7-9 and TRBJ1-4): DTGVSQNPRHKITKRGQNVTFRCDPISEHNRLYWYRQTLGQGPEFLTYFQNEAQLEKSRLLSDRFSAERPKGSFSTLEIQRTEQGDSAMYLCASSPGQKRNEKLFFGSGTQLSVL.

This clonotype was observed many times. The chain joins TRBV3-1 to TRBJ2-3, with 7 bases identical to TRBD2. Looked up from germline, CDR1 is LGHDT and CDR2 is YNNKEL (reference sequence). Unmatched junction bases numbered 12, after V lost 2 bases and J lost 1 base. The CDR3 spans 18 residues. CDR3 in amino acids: CASSQPPYSAGGTDTQYF. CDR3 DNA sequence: TGTGCCAGCAGCCAACCCCCGTATTCTGCGGGGGGCACAGATACGCAGTATTTT.

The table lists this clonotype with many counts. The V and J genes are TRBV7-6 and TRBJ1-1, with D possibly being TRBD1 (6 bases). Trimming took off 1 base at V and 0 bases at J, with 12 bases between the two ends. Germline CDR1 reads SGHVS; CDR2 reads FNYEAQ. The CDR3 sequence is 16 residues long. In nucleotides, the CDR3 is TGTGCCAGCAGCTTAGAAGGGGGGCAGATGAACACTGAAGCTTTCTTT. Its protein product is CASSLEGGQMNTEAFF. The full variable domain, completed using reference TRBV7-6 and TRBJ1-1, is GAGVSQSPRYKVTKRGQDVALRCDPISGHVSLYWYRQALGQGPEFLTYFNYEAQQDKSGLPNDRFSAERPEGSISTLTIQRTEQRDSAMYRCASSLEGGQMNTEAFFGQGTRLTVV.

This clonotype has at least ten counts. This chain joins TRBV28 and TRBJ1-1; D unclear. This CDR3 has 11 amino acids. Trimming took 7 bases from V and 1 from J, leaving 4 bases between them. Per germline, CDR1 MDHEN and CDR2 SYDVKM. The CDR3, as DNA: TGTGCCAGCATGGAGAACACTGAAGCTTTCTTT. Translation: CASMENTEAFF.

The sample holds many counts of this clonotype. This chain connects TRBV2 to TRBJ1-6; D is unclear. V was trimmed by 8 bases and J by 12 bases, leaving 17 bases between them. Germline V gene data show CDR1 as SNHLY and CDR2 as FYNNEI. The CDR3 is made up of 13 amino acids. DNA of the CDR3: TGTGCCAGCGTTGGGGATTCCAGCATACCCCTCCACTTT. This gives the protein CASVGDSSIPLHF.

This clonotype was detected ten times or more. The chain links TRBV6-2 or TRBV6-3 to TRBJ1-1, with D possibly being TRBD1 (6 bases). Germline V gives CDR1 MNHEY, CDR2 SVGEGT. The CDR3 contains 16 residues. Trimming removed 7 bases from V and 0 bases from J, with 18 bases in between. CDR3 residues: CASTWNTGSMNTEAFF. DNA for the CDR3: TGTGCCAGCACATGGAACACAGGGTCCATGAACACTGAAGCTTTCTTT.

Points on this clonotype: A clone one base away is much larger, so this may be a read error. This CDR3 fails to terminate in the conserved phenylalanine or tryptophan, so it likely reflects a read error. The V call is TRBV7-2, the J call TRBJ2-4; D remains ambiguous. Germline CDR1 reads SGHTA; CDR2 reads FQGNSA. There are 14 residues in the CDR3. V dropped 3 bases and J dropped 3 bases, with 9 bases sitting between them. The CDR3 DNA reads TGTGCCAGCAGCTTTTCAGGCCTCAAAAACATTCAGTACTCC. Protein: CASSFSGLKNIQYS.

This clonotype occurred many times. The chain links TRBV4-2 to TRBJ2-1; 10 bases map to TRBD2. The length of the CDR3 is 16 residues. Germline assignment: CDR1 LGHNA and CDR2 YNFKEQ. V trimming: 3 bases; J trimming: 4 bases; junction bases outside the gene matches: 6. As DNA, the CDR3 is TGTGCCAGCAGCCAGGAAAGCGGGGGGGTTTACAATGAGCAGTTCTTC. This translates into CASSQESGGVYNEQFF.

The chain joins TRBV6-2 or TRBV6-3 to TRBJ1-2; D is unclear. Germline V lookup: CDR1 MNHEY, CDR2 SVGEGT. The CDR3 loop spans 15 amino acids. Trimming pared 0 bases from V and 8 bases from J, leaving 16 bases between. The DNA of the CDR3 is TGTGCCAGCAGTTACTCCACAAGCGCAGGATCGGGCTACACCTTC. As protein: CASSYSTSAGSGYTF.

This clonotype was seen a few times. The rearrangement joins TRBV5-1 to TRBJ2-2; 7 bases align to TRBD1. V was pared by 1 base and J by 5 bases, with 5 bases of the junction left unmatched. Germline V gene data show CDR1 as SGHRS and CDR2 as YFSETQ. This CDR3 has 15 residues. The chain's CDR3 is CASSLTGERTGELFF. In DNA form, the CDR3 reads TGCGCCAGCAGCTTGACAGGGGAGCGGACCGGGGAGCTGTTTTTT.